These 15 T cell receptor beta chains originate from one sample sequenced in a study of T cell responses to AZD1222 COVID-19 vaccine. Profiled with immunoSEQ multiplex PCR; TCRdb holds only in-frame clones, not every one. This table has about 100,000 clones, around 84% appearing once. Sequenced material: peripheral blood, taken on day 0 of AZD1222 vaccination. These receptors were collected from an adult in good health.

The rearrangement uses TRBV7-3 and TRBJ2-2; D is uncertain. V was trimmed by 2 bases and J by 1 base, leaving 11 bases between them. CDR3 size: 16 residues. Germline lookup yields CDR1 SGHTA and CDR2 FQGTGA. CDR3 residues: CASSLVPPKNTGELFF. The CDR3, as DNA: TGTGCCAGCAGCTTAGTCCCGCCTAAGAACACCGGGGAGCTGTTTTTT.

In regard to this clone: One junction end does not reproduce the germline sequence, and a read error may be involved. The rearrangement links TRBV6-1 to TRBJ1-2, with D maybe TRBD1 (5 bases). The germline CDR1 and CDR2 sequences are MNHNS and SASEGT. The CDR3 extends over 16 amino acids. DNA for the CDR3: TGTGCCAGCACTGAAGCCTTTTATGGGGGGAGCTATGGCTACACCTTC. Amino acid sequence: CASTEAFYGGSYGYTF.

The V and J genes are TRBV2 and TRBJ2-2; the match to TRBD2 covers 12 bases. The CDR3 runs 18 residues. Germline-derived CDR1 and CDR2 are SNHLY and FYNNEI. V lost 2 bases to trimming and J lost 1 base; unmatched junction nucleotides: 5. The CDR3 protein is CASSEQGLAGVNTGELFF. The CDR3 DNA is TGTGCCAGCAGTGAACAGGGACTAGCGGGCGTGAACACCGGGGAGCTGTTTTTT.

As DNA, the CDR3 is TGTGCCACCAGCCCGGTTAAGGGACTGCTCTATGGCTACACCTTC. Its translation is CATSPVKGLLYGYTF. This rearrangement joins TRBV15 to TRBJ1-2, with a possible D match to TRBD1 (5 bases). Trimming took 5 bases from V and 4 from J, leaving 17 bases between them. Germline V gene lookup returns CDR1 LNHNV and CDR2 YYDKDF (reference sequence). The CDR3 length is 15 residues.

This clone was recorded once. This chain joins TRBV11-2 and TRBJ2-1; tentatively, D is TRBD1 (6 bases). The CDR3 is made up of 15 amino acids. Trimming cost V 1 base and J 8 bases, with 15 bases left between them. The germline CDR1 and CDR2 sequences are SGHAT and FQNNGV. In nucleotides, the CDR3 is TGTGCCAGCAGCTTAGGTGGGACATTACTGGATGAGCAGTTCTTC. Its translation is CASSLGGTLLDEQFF.

This chain links TRBV6-5 with TRBJ2-3, with a weak D call TRBD1 (7 bases). The CDR3 loop spans 15 amino acids. Germline CDR1 is MNHEY and CDR2 is SVGAGI. Trimming took 7 bases from V and 0 from J, leaving 14 bases between them. The CDR3 DNA follows: TGTGCCAGCACCGCGGGGACAGCTAGCACAGATACGCAGTATTTT. Protein: CASTAGTASTDTQYF.

This chain joins TRBV4-3 and TRBJ2-3; 14 bases line up with TRBD2. This CDR3 has 19 residues. Per the germline V gene, CDR1 is LGHNA and CDR2 is YSLEER. The V segment lost 2 bases and the J segment 0 bases; nucleotides outside the gene matches: 7. CDR3 loop: CASSQQTSGGGLSTDTQYF. CDR3 nucleotides: TGCGCCAGCAGCCAACAGACTAGCGGGGGGGGCCTTAGCACAGATACGCAGTATTTT.

This clone was found a few times. This chain uses TRBV5-5 with TRBJ1-1; no clear D. V was shortened by 0 bases and J by 0 bases, with 21 bases between the two germline ends. The CDR3 consists of 19 residues. From germline, CDR1 is SGHKS and CDR2 YYEKEE (reference sequence). The CDR3 DNA sequence: TGTGCCAGCAGCTTGGATATAGGAACCGTCGGCCGGATGAACACTGAAGCTTTCTTT. Translation gives CASSLDIGTVGRMNTEAFF.

The gene calls are TRBV2 and TRBJ2-6; D may be TRBD1 (5 bases). V was shortened by 6 bases and J by 13 bases, with 19 bases between the two germline ends. The CDR3 has 14 residues. CDR1 and CDR2 from the germline V gene are SNHLY and FYNNEI. CDR3 amino acids: CASRGVESHGVLTF. CDR3 bases: TGTGCCAGCAGAGGGGTGGAGTCCCATGGGGTCCTGACTTTC.

The rearrangement joins TRBV19 to TRBJ2-2, with 7 positions matching TRBD1. The CDR3 consists of 16 residues. Trimming took 4 bases from V and 0 from J; bases not matched to a gene: 5. In germline, CDR1 is LNHDA, CDR2 SQIVND (reference sequence). The CDR3 DNA reads as TGTGCCAGTAGTAGAATGGGACAGACGAACACCGGGGAGCTGTTTTTT. Translated: CASSRMGQTNTGELFF.

The chain joins TRBV28 to TRBJ1-2; D remains unclear. The CDR3 is made up of 16 amino acids. The germline V gene encodes CDR1 MDHEN and CDR2 SYDVKM. V shed 6 bases and J shed 0 bases, with 17 bases lying between them. The DNA of the CDR3 is TGTGCCAGCAGGGCCCCCGGACGGCAAGCTAACTATGGCTACACCTTC. The encoded protein is CASRAPGRQANYGYTF.

This clone was counted a single time. The chain is built from TRBV24-1 and TRBJ1-1, with D possibly being TRBD1 (6 bases). Trimming stripped 5 bases from V and 0 bases from J, with 15 bases between. The CDR3 has 16 amino acids. Per the germline V gene, CDR1 is KGHDR and CDR2 is SFDVKD. CDR3 sequence reads: CATSANNRDVNTEAFF. CDR3 nucleotide sequence: TGTGCCACCAGTGCCAACAACAGGGACGTGAACACTGAAGCTTTCTTT.

The chain employs TRBV4-3 and TRBJ1-5, with a possible D match to TRBD1 (6 bases). The germline V gene encodes CDR1 LGHNA and CDR2 YSLEER. The CDR3 is made up of 21 amino acids. Between the trimmed V and J ends, which lost 0 bases and 0 bases, there was a span of 24 bases. CDR3 in amino acids: CASSQDKGRGARFYSNQPQHF. Written as DNA, the CDR3 is TGCGCCAGCAGCCAAGATAAGGGGAGGGGGGCCCGCTTTTATAGCAATCAGCCCCAGCATTTT.

The gene calls are TRBV7-9 and TRBJ1-2; D call uncertain. Germline CDR1 and CDR2: SEHNR and FQNEAQ (reference sequence). The V end was cut by 3 bases, the J end by 4 bases, with 18 bases between. The CDR3 consists of 16 residues. The CDR3 loop is CASSFVSGELSYGYTF. CDR3 nucleotides: TGTGCCAGCAGCTTCGTCAGCGGAGAGCTATCCTATGGCTACACCTTC.

The chain uses TRBV6-5 and TRBJ1-3, with D possibly TRBD1 on 5 matching bases. Trimming left V 7 bases short and J 9 bases short, with 16 bases between. This CDR3 is 13 amino acids long. Germline CDR1 reads MNHEY; CDR2 reads SVGAGI. CDR3 sequence: CASTGDRRSTIYF. CDR3 nucleotides: TGTGCCAGCACCGGGGACCGCCGAAGCACCATATATTTT.